A single sample is the source of the 23 T cell receptor beta chains below, sequenced in a study of T cells in Graves' hyperthyroidism and ophthalmopathy (dated by TCRdb to about 2019). The library relied on multiplex PCR. The reads were generated on an Illumina HiSeq 2000. The TCR beta CDR3 regions were amplified from RNA transcripts. The first round of RT-PCR for the TCR CDR3 was performed with the HTBI primer set and the Qiagen OneStep RT-PCR kit. TCRdb reprocessing: public reads trimmed at Q25 with fastp, clones called with MiXCR, in-frame beta chains kept. When rows share a CDR3 protein, they turn into one entry using the most common DNA and genes. The sample has hundreds of thousands of distinct CDR3 sequences on record, 22% of them singletons. The top ten hold around 64% of the sample. The sample comprised blood. The receptors were gathered from a man younger than 45 with Graves' ophthalmopathy.

V usage is TRBV28 and J usage is TRBJ2-5; D is unclear. V lost 3 bases and J 5 bases, leaving 10 bases between the germline ends. The CDR3 is 13 residues long. The V gene's germline CDR1 is MDHEN and CDR2 SYDVKM. CDR3 loop: CASSFSPGETQYF. The CDR3 region has the DNA TGTGCCAGCAGTTTCTCCCCTGGGGAGACCCAGTACTTC.

The gene calls are TRBV19 and TRBJ2-7; D is uncertain. In germline, CDR1 is LNHDA, CDR2 SQIVND (reference sequence). V lost 4 bases, J lost 2 bases, and 6 bases lay in between. This CDR3 contains 12 residues. The CDR3, as DNA: TGTGCCAGTAGTAATCAACCCTACGAGCAGTACTTC. It translates to CASSNQPYEQYF.

V is TRBV10-3 and J is TRBJ1-1; D is possibly TRBD1 (5 bases). V was pared by 4 bases and J by 4 bases, with 10 bases between. The germline CDR1 and CDR2 sequences are ENHRY and SYGVKD. The CDR3 runs 13 residues. The DNA for the CDR3 is TGTGCCATCAGTGGGACCCAGGGCACTGAAGCTTTCTTT. It is translated as CAISGTQGTEAFF.

This clonotype was seen ten or more times. The V gene is TRBV7-9, the J gene TRBJ1-2, with 7 bases lining up with TRBD1. The CDR3 sequence is 13 residues long. V shed 7 bases, J shed 4 bases, and the junction held 6 bases outside the gene matches. The germline V gene has CDR1 SEHNR and CDR2 FQNEAQ (reference sequence). The DNA of the CDR3 is TGTGCCAGCAAACGACAGGGTCTCTATGGCTACACCTTC. Its protein is CASKRQGLYGYTF.

This rearrangement joins TRBV6-1 to TRBJ2-2, with TRBD2 identical over 9 bases. The ends lost 6 bases at V and 4 bases at J; junction bases unmatched: 12. Germline assignment: CDR1 MNHNS and CDR2 SASEGT. The CDR3 loop spans 17 amino acids. CDR3 DNA: TGTGCCAGCAGCCGAGGGGGTGGCGGGAGGGCCACCGGGGAGCTGTTTTTT. It encodes CASSRGGGGRATGELFF.

This clonotype has just a few counts. The chain joins TRBV20-1 to TRBJ2-7; 7 nucleotides agree with TRBD2. The CDR3 is 13 residues long. Germline assignment: CDR1 DFQATT and CDR2 SNEGSKA (reference sequence). The junction had 4 bases not matched to a gene; V was cut back by 3 bases and J by 2 bases. The CDR3: CSASREDAYEQYF. In DNA, the CDR3 is TGCAGTGCTAGTCGGGAGGACGCCTACGAGCAGTACTTC.

The chain is built from TRBV12-3 or TRBV12-4 and TRBJ2-1; TRBD2 matches 11 bases. The CDR3 loop spans 16 amino acids. Trimming at V came to 4 bases and at J to 7 bases, leaving 9 bases not matched to a gene. CDR3 region: CASSSSTSGSVNEQFF. DNA for the CDR3: TGTGCCAGCAGTTCCTCCACTAGCGGGAGTGTAAATGAGCAGTTCTTC.

In this sample, this clonotype turned up many times. This chain links TRBV11-2 with TRBJ2-1, with 12 bases lining up with TRBD2. Germline V gene lookup returns CDR1 SGHAT and CDR2 FQNNGV. This CDR3 comprises 16 residues. Unmatched junction bases numbered 10, after V lost 5 bases and J lost 8 bases. CDR3 coding DNA: TGTGCCAGCAGCAGGTCTAGCGGGAGGGCCGCCGATGAGCAGTTCTTC. It yields the protein CASSRSSGRAADEQFF.

This clonotype was found a few times. This CDR3 is CASRNNLNTGELFF. DNA for the CDR3: TGTGCCAGCAGAAATAACTTGAACACCGGGGAGCTGTTTTTT. This chain joins TRBV12-3 or TRBV12-4 and TRBJ2-2; D uncertain. Trimming left V 6 bases short and J 1 base short, with 9 bases between. The CDR3 covers 14 residues.

Comments on this clonotype: This may be a read error, as it is one base from a much larger clone. The chain combines TRBV11-3 with TRBJ2-5; 9 nucleotides agree with TRBD1. Trimming at V came to 7 bases and at J to 5 bases, leaving 5 bases not matched to a gene. CDR3 length equals 13 residues. Germline V lookup: CDR1 SGHNT, CDR2 YENEEA. CDR3 protein: CASNPGTGETQYF. CDR3 DNA sequence: TGTGCCAGCAACCCCGGGACAGGGGAGACCCAGTACTTC.

The V and J genes are TRBV7-6 and TRBJ1-1, with D maybe TRBD1 (5 bases). Germline CDR1 and CDR2: SGHVS and FNYEAQ. The CDR3 runs to 16 residues. The V end was cut by 5 bases, the J end by 0 bases, with 16 bases between. The CDR3 coding sequence is TGTGCCAGCAGCCCCGAAGCCGGGACGGTGAACACTGAAGCTTTCTTT. Its protein product is CASSPEAGTVNTEAFF. The full variable domain, rest sourced from reference TRBV7-6 and TRBJ1-1, is GAGVSQSPRYKVTKRGQDVALRCDPISGHVSLYWYRQALGQGPEFLTYFNYEAQQDKSGLPNDRFSAERPEGSISTLTIQRTEQRDSAMYRCASSPEAGTVNTEAFFGQGTRLTVV.

The rearrangement links TRBV28 to TRBJ2-7; 10 bases agree with TRBD1. V gave up 5 bases and J gave up 5 bases; unmatched junction bases: 9. Germline V CDR1 and CDR2: MDHEN, SYDVKM. The CDR3 extends over 15 amino acids. As DNA, the CDR3 is TGTGCCAGCAGTGCTGTGGGACAGGGGATCGACGAGCAGTACTTC. It codes for CASSAVGQGIDEQYF.

The chain recombines TRBV11-2 with TRBJ2-7; 9 bases are a match to TRBD2. Trimming cost V 1 base and J 9 bases; bases outside gene matches: 10. CDR1 is SGHAT and CDR2 is FQNNGV in the germline V gene. This CDR3 contains 15 residues. CDR3 sequence reads: CASSLVAGGPHVQYF. As DNA, the CDR3 is TGTGCCAGCAGCTTAGTTGCGGGAGGGCCCCACGTGCAGTACTTC.

This clonotype was found a few times. The chain has TRBV20-1 and TRBJ1-5; D possibly corresponds to TRBD1 (6 bases). CDR3 length: 13 residues. Trimming removed 6 bases from V and 3 bases from J, with 12 bases in between. Per the germline V gene, CDR1 is DFQATT and CDR2 is SNEGSKA (reference sequence). CDR3 region: CSAAGQYNQPQHF. CDR3 coding DNA: TGCAGTGCCGCCGGACAGTACAATCAGCCCCAGCATTTT.

This clonotype was observed a handful of times. The V call is TRBV18, the J call TRBJ1-1, with 9 positions matching TRBD1. This CDR3 is built from 14 residues. Germline V lookup: CDR1 KGHSH, CDR2 LQKENI. V was clipped by 6 bases and J by 5 bases; unmatched bases: 7. Here the CDR3 DNA reads TGTGCCAGCTCGCAATACGGACAGGGGACTGAAGCTTTCTTT. It encodes CASSQYGQGTEAFF.

This clonotype was observed a few times. This chain links TRBV11-3 with TRBJ2-3, with D possibly being TRBD2 (6 bases). Germline V CDR1 and CDR2: SGHNT, YENEEA. Trimming took 4 bases from V and 5 from J, leaving 16 bases between them. The CDR3 consists of 15 residues. The CDR3 loop reads CASSSSTRPRDTQYF. The CDR3 DNA reads TGTGCCAGCAGCTCTTCGACTAGACCCCGAGATACGCAGTATTTT.

This chain uses TRBV12-3 or TRBV12-4 with TRBJ2-1; TRBD2 matches at 13 bases. Unmatched junction bases numbered 7, after V lost 5 bases and J lost 9 bases. The CDR3 covers 15 residues. The CDR3, as DNA: TGTGCCAGCAGTACTAGCGGGAGGGCCGGGGGTGAGCAGTTCTTC. The encoded protein is CASSTSGRAGGEQFF.

The V gene is TRBV10-2, the J gene TRBJ2-1; D ambiguous. CDR3 length equals 10 residues. Germline values: CDR1 WSHSY, CDR2 SAAADI. V lost 8 bases to trimming and J lost 9 bases, with 8 bases between them. CDR3 in amino acids: CASGWGEQFF. In DNA, the CDR3 is TGCGCCAGCGGGTGGGGTGAGCAGTTCTTC.

About this clonotype: This sequence may be a read error, since a much larger clone differs from it by one base. V usage is TRBV28 and J usage is TRBJ2-1, with TRBD2 identical over 14 bases. The CDR3 spans 15 residues. The V gene end was trimmed by 5 bases and the J gene end by 8 bases; junction bases not matched to a gene: 5. Germline CDR1 is MDHEN and CDR2 is SYDVKM. Here the CDR3 reads CASSGTSGRGDEQFF. DNA of the CDR3: TGTGCCAGCAGTGGGACTAGCGGGAGAGGCGATGAGCAGTTCTTC.

The chain is built from TRBV11-2 and TRBJ2-7; weak D call: TRBD2 (5 bases). CDR1 SGHAT and CDR2 FQNNGV come from the germline V gene. This CDR3 has 15 amino acids. V was shortened by 5 bases and J by 3 bases, with 17 bases between the two germline ends. CDR3 in amino acids: CASSPGLLESYEQYF. DNA of the CDR3: TGTGCCAGCAGCCCTGGACTCCTTGAGAGCTACGAGCAGTACTTC.

This clonotype has just a few counts. This chain links TRBV2 with TRBJ1-5; D is uncertain. Germline CDR1 reads SNHLY; CDR2 reads FYNNEI. This CDR3 contains 13 residues. V was pared by 5 bases and J by 3 bases, with 8 bases between. CDR3 nucleotide sequence: TGTGCCAGCAGTCTAAGAAACAATCAGCCCCAGCATTTT. Translation gives CASSLRNNQPQHF.

This clonotype showed up many times. The chain combines TRBV15 with TRBJ1-5, with TRBD1 as a possible D gene (5 bases). The CDR3 is made up of 13 amino acids. CDR1 and CDR2 from the germline V gene are LNHNV and YYDKDF (reference sequence). Deletions cut 0 bases from V and 7 bases from J, with 7 bases between. The CDR3 protein is CATSRDRGQPQHF. Written as DNA, the CDR3 is TGTGCCACCAGCAGAGATCGGGGGCAGCCCCAGCATTTT.

This clonotype was counted at least ten times. CDR3 sequence: CASSDLPNEKLFF. DNA for the CDR3: TGTGCCAGCAGTGATCTCCCCAATGAAAAACTGTTTTTT. The chain carries TRBV2 and TRBJ1-4; D is unresolved. From germline, CDR1 is SNHLY and CDR2 FYNNEI. This CDR3 comprises 13 residues. Trimming cost V 3 bases and J 5 bases, with 7 bases left between them.